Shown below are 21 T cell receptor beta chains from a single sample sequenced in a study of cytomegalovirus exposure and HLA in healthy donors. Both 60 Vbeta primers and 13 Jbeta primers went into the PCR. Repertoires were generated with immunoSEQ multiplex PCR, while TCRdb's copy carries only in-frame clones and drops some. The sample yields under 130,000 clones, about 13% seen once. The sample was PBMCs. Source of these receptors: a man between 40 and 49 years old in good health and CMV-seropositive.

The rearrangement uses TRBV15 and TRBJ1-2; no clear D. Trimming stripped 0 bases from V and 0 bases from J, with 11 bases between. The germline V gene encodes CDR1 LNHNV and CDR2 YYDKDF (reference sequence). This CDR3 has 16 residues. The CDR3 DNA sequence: TGTGCCACCAGCAGAGAAAAACATCCTGCTAACTATGGCTACACCTTC. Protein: CATSREKHPANYGYTF.

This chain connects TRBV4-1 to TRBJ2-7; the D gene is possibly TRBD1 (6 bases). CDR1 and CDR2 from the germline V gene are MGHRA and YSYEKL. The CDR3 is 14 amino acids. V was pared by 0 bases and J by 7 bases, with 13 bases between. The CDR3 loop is CASSQDPGAGEQYF. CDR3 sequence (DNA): TGCGCCAGCAGCCAAGATCCAGGGGCGGGTGAGCAGTACTTC.

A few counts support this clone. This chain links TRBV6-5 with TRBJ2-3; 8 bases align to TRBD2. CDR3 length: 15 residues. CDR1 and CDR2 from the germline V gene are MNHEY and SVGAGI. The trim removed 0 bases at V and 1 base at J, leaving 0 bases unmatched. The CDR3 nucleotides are TGTGCCAGCAGTTACTCGACTAGCGGCACAGATACGCAGTATTTT. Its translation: CASSYSTSGTDTQYF.

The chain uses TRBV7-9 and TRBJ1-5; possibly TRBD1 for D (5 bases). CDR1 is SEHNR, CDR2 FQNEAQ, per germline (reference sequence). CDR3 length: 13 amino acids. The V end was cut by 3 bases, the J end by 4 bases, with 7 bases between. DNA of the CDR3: TGTGCCAGCAGCTTGCAGGGAAATCAGCCCCAGCATTTT. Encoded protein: CASSLQGNQPQHF.

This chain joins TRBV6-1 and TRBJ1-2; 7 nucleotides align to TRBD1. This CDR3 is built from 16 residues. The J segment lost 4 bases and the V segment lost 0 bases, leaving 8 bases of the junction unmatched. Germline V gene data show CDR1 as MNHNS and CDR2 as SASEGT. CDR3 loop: CASSEALTGQRYGYTF. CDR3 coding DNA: TGTGCCAGCAGTGAAGCGCTTACGGGACAGCGCTATGGCTACACCTTC.

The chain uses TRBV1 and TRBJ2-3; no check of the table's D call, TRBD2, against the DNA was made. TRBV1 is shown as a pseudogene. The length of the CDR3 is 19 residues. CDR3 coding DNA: TGCACCAGCAGCCAAGGTGTCCTAGCGGGAGGGGGGAACACAGATACGCAGTATTTT. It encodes CTSSQGVLAGGGNTDTQYF.

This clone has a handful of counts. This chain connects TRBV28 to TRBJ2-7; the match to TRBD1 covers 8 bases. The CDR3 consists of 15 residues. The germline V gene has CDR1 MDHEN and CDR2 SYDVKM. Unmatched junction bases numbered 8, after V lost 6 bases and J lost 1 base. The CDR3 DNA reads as TGTGCCAGCAGGACCGACGGGACAGGATCCTACGAGCAGTACTTC. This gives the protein CASRTDGTGSYEQYF.

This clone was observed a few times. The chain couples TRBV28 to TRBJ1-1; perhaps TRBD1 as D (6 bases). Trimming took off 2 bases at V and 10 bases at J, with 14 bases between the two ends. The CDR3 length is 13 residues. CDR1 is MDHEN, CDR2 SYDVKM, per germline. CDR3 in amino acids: CASSLGGSFRAFF. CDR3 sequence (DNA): TGTGCCAGCAGTTTAGGGGGCAGCTTTAGAGCTTTCTTT.

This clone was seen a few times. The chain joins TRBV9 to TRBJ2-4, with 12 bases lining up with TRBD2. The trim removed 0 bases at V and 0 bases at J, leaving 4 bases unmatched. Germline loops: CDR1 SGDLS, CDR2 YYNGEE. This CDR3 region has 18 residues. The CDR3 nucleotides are TGTGCCAGCAGCGTAGGAGGACTAGCGGGGTTAGCCAAAAACATTCAGTACTTC. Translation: CASSVGGLAGLAKNIQYF.

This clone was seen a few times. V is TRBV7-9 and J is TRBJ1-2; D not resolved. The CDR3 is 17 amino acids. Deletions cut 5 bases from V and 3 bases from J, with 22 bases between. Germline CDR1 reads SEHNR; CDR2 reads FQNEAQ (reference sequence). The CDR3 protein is CASSPAPWEGRHYGYTF. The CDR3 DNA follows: TGTGCCAGCAGCCCCGCCCCTTGGGAGGGTCGGCACTATGGCTACACCTTC.

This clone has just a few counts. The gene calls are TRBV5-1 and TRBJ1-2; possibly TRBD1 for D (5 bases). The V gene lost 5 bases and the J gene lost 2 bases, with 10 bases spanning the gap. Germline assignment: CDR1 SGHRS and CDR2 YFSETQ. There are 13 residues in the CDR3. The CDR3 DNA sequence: TGCGCCAGCAGGCCGACAGAGAACTATGGCTACACCTTC. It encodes CASRPTENYGYTF.

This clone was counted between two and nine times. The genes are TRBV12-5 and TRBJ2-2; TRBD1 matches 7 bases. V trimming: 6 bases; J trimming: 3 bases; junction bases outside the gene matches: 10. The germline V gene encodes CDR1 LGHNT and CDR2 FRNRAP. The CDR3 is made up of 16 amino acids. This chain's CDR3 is CASGLGGWGHTGELFF. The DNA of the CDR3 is TGTGCTAGTGGCTTAGGGGGCTGGGGGCACACCGGGGAGCTGTTTTTT.

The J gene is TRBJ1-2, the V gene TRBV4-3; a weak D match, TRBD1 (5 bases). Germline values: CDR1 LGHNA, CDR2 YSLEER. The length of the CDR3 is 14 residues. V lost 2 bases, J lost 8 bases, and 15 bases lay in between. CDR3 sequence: CASSQPDRSGGYTF. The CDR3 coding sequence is TGCGCCAGCAGCCAACCTGACAGATCTGGGGGCTACACCTTC.

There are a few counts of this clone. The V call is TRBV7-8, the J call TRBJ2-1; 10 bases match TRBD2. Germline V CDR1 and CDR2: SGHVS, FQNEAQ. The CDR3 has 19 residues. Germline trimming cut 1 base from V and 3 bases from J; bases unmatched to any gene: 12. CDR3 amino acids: CASSLVAWGGTSDYNEQFF. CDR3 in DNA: TGTGCCAGCAGCTTAGTGGCTTGGGGCGGGACTAGCGACTACAATGAGCAGTTCTTC.

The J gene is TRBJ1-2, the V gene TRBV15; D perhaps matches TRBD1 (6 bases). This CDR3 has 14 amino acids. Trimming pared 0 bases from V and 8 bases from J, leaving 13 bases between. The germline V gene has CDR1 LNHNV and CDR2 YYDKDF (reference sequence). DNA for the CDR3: TGTGCCACCAGCAGAGAAAGGACAGTCGGAGGCTACACCTTC. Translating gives CATSRERTVGGYTF.

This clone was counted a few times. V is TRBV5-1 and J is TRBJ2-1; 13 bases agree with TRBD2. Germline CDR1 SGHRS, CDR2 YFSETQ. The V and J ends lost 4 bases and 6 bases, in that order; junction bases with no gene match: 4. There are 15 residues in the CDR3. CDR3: CASSTRTSGSNEQFF. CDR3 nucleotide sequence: TGCGCCAGCAGCACGCGGACTAGCGGGAGCAATGAGCAGTTCTTC. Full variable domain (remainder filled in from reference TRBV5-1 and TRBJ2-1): KAGVTQTPRYLIKTRGQQVTLSCSPISGHRSVSWYQQTPGQGLQFLFEYFSETQRNKGNFPGRFSGRQFSNSRSEMNVSTLELGDSALYLCASSTRTSGSNEQFFGPGTRLTVL.

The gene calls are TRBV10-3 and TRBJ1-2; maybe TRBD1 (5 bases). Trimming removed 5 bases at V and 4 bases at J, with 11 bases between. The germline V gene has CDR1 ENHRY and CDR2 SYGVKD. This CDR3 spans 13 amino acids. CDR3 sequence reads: CAISPRERYGYTF. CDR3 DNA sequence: TGTGCCATCAGTCCCAGGGAACGCTATGGCTACACCTTC.

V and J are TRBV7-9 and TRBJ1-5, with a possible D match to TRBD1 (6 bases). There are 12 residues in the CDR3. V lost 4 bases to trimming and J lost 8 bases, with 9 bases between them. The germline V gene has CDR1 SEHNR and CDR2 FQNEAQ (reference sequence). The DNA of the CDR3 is TGTGCCAGCAGCTCCTACAGGGAGCCCCAGCATTTT. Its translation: CASSSYREPQHF.

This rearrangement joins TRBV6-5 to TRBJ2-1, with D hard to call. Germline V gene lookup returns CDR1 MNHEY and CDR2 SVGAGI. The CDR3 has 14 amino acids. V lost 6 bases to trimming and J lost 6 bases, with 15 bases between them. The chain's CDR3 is CASSREALSNEQFF. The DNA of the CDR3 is TGTGCCAGCAGCCGAGAGGCCCTTTCCAATGAGCAGTTCTTC.

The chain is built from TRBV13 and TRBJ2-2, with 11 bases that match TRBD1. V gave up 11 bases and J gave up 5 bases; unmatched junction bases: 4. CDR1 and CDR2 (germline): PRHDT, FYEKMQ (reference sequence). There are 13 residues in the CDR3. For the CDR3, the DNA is TGTGCCCTCGGGACAGGGGGGACCGGGGAGCTGTTTTTT. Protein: CALGTGGTGELFF.

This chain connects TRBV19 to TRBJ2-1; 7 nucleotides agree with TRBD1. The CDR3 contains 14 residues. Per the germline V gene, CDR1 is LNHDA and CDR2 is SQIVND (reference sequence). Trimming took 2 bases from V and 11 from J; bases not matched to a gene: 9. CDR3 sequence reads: CASSISWQGVKQFF. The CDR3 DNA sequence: TGTGCCAGTAGTATATCTTGGCAGGGGGTTAAGCAGTTCTTC.